This TCR beta chain was profiled in a study of OX40 agonist ivuxolimab in advanced cancers. The CDR3 contains 13 residues. Some clones are missing from TCRdb's copy, which holds only in-frame ones; the method was immunoSEQ multiplex PCR. Of 12,000 to 15,000 clones listed, around 93% are singletons. This sequence originates from an adult with an advanced solid tumor such as melanoma, head and neck, liver or kidney cancer. The specimen was CD4+ or CD8+ T cells sorted from blood, collected in a trial of the OX40 agonist ivuxolimab. The chain couples TRBV12-2 to TRBJ2-2; the table calls TRBD1, which could not be checked here. TRBV12-2 is deemed a pseudogene. Here the CDR3 reads CASRHKNTGELFF. The CDR3 region has the DNA TGTGCAAGTCGCCACAAGAACACCGGGGAGCTGTTTTTT.